The rows below give T cell receptor beta chains drawn from one sample of a study of T-cell memory formation after mild COVID-19. Via MiXCR, TCRdb re-called the 5' RACE reads, giving one row per CDR3 protein. The sample yields approximately 410,000 distinct CDR3 sequences, roughly a quarter seen once. The sequencing input was PBMCs or a T cell subset sorted from them (not recorded which). These receptors were collected from an adult woman who had mild COVID-19 (a few samples of this study predate the infection). Cell type and time point are not known. The CDR3 runs from the conserved cysteine through the conserved F or W. The order of the fields is D gene, J gene, clone size, V gene, CDR3 DNA, CDR3 protein. D genes are given only for firm matches. Part of the rows lack a size; the others show once, few, many or a class for expanded clones.

- | TRBJ2-6 | - | TRBV19 | TGTGCCAGTAGTATCTTGACCAGCTCTGGGGCCAACGTCCTGACTTTC | CASSILTSSGANVLTF
TRBD1 | TRBJ2-1 | - | TRBV15 | TGTGCCACCAGCCTGTGGGGACAGGGAATTGACAGTGAGCAGTTCTTC | CATSLWGQGIDSEQFF
TRBD2 | TRBJ2-7 | many | TRBV27 | TGTGCCAGCAGTCCCCCCGCCCCCCGCGGGAGTTACGAGCAGTACTTC | CASSPPAPRGSYEQYF
- | TRBJ2-2 | - | TRBV20-1 | TGCAGTGCTAGAGATAGAGGGGGAACCGGGGAGCTGTTTTTT | CSARDRGGTGELFF
TRBD1 | TRBJ1-2 | - | TRBV12-3/TRBV12-4 | TGTGCCAGCAGTTTAGAGCTCTCTTGGACAGGCTATGGCTACACCTTC | CASSLELSWTGYGYTF
- | TRBJ2-7 | - | TRBV7-2 | TGTGCCAGCAGCTTAGGGAGGGCAAACTACGAGCAGTACTTC | CASSLGRANYEQYF
- | TRBJ1-1 | - | TRBV7-9 | TGTGCCAGCAGCTTAGTCGGGTTCACGGCTTTCTTT | CASSLVGFTAFF
TRBD1 | TRBJ2-7 | - | TRBV24-1 | TGTGCCACCAGTGACCCCGGGACAGGGGGCTACGAGCAGTACTTC | CATSDPGTGGYEQYF
- | TRBJ1-1 | few | TRBV21-1 | TGTGCCAGCAGCTCGGGGGACGGAAAGGCTGAAGCTTTCTTT | CASSSGDGKAEAFF
- | TRBJ1-2 | - | TRBV10-3 | TGTGCCATCAGTGGGCGACAGAACTATGGCTACACCTTC | CAISGRQNYGYTF
TRBD2 | TRBJ2-2 | - | TRBV12-3/TRBV12-4 | TGTGCCAGCAGTTTCCCAAACCTAGCGGGAGGCACCGGGGAGCTGTTTTTT | CASSFPNLAGGTGELFF
TRBD2 | TRBJ2-7 | few | TRBV19 | TGTGCCAGTTCCGGGGGGACGGCGCTCGAGCAGTACTTC | CASSGGTALEQYF
- | TRBJ2-2 | - | TRBV7-8 | TGTGCCAGCAGCTTTCCACACGCGAACACCGGGGAGCTGTTTTTT | CASSFPHANTGELFF
- | TRBJ1-4 | - | TRBV20-1 | TGCAGTGCCACGGGGCCAAGTCAAGAAAAACTGTTTTTT | CSATGPSQEKLFF
TRBD2 | TRBJ2-3 | - | TRBV4-2 | TGTGCCAGCAGCGAGCTAATAAGCGGGAGTCGCACAGATACGCAGTATTTT | CASSELISGSRTDTQYF
- | TRBJ1-6 | few | TRBV5-1 | TGCGCCAGCAGCTTGGGTGGGGGTAGCTCCTATAATTCACCCCTCCACTTT | CASSLGGGSSYNSPLHF
- | TRBJ2-2 | - | TRBV2 | TGTGCCAAAAGCCTCCAGCTCGCCGGGGAGCTGTTTTTT | CAKSLQLAGELFF
- | TRBJ2-1 | few | TRBV19 | TGTGCCAGTAGTATTTACCTTAATGGAGAAAATGAGCAGTTCTTC | CASSIYLNGENEQFF
- | TRBJ2-1 | few | TRBV7-3 | TGTGCCAGCAGCTTCTTAACGCAAGAGCAGTTCTTC | CASSFLTQEQFF
TRBD2 | TRBJ2-7 | - | TRBV19 | TGTGCCAGTAGCGACCCAGGACTAGCGAACTCCTACGAGCAGTACTTC | CASSDPGLANSYEQYF
TRBD1 | TRBJ1-2 | few | TRBV15 | TGTGCCACCAGCAGAGTCTTGCCAGGGGGCTATGATGGCTACACCTTC | CATSRVLPGGYDGYTF
- | TRBJ2-7 | - | TRBV7-9 | TGTGCCAGCAGCATCGGACAGTACGAGCAGTACTTC | CASSIGQYEQYF
- | TRBJ2-3 | - | TRBV20-1 | TGCAGTGCTAGAGGGCGGTTCACAGATACGCAGTATTTT | CSARGRFTDTQYF
- | TRBJ2-7 | few | TRBV5-1 | TGCGCCAGCAGCTTGGAGGCAGGGATCAGAGAGCAGTACTTC | CASSLEAGIREQYF
- | TRBJ1-1 | - | TRBV6-5 | TGTGCCAGCAGTTACATTCGGCAGGGACGACCTGAAGCTTTCTTT | CASSYIRQGRPEAFF
- | TRBJ2-1 | - | TRBV14 | TGTGCCAGCAGCCCTAGACTAGACGTTTACAATGAGCAGTTCTTC | CASSPRLDVYNEQFF
- | TRBJ2-3 | - | TRBV5-6 | TGTGCCAGCAGCATCCCCGGTACGCAGTATTTT | CASSIPGTQYF
- | TRBJ1-3 | - | TRBV12-3/TRBV12-4 | TGTGCCAGCAGTCCGGGACTCCGCGGAAACACCATATATTTT | CASSPGLRGNTIYF
- | TRBJ2-5 | few | TRBV7-3 | TGTGCCAGCAGCTTCGCCCCGTCTCCCGAGACCCAGTACTTC | CASSFAPSPETQYF
- | TRBJ2-7 | - | TRBV25-1 | TGTGCCAGCCGACTCCCGGTCAGATACGAGCAGTACTTC | CASRLPVRYEQYF
- | TRBJ2-3 | few | TRBV5-1 | TGCGCCAGCAGCTTGGGGGACTGGGGGAGAGATACGCAGTATTTT | CASSLGDWGRDTQYF
- | TRBJ1-1 | - | TRBV4-2 | TGTGCCAGCAGCCAACGGGCCGGCAGCTTGAACACTGAAGCTTTCTTT | CASSQRAGSLNTEAFF
- | TRBJ1-1 | - | TRBV10-3 | TGTGCCATCAGTTCGACAGTTTCAAACACTGAAGCTTTCTTT | CAISSTVSNTEAFF
- | TRBJ1-2 | - | TRBV18 | TGTGCCAGCTCCCGCGGGACACCATATGGCTACACCTTC | CASSRGTPYGYTF
TRBD2 | TRBJ2-5 | - | TRBV7-3 | TGTGCCAGCAGCCCCTCTAGCGGGGGCCAAGAGACCCAGTACTTC | CASSPSSGGQETQYF
- | TRBJ1-2 | - | TRBV4-3 | TGCGCCAGCAGCCCCTCGCCCCCGGGGGGATACTATGGCTACACCTTC | CASSPSPPGGYYGYTF
- | TRBJ2-1 | - | TRBV25-1 | TGTGCCAGCGGGATAACAGGGCATGAGCAGTTCTTC | CASGITGHEQFF
- | TRBJ2-7 | few | TRBV12-3/TRBV12-4 | TGTGCCAGCAGCCGCAGGGAATTGGCCTACGAGCAGTACTTC | CASSRRELAYEQYF
- | TRBJ1-3 | - | TRBV30 | TGTGCCTGGAGTCCAGGGGCTGGAAACACCATATATTTT | CAWSPGAGNTIYF
- | TRBJ1-4 | - | TRBV11-2 | TGTGCCAGCAGCTTAGGCAGGGGTGGGGAAAAACTGTTTTTT | CASSLGRGGEKLFF
TRBD1 | TRBJ2-7 | - | TRBV9 | TGTGCCAGCAGCGCCGGGACAGGGACCTACGAGCAGTACTTC | CASSAGTGTYEQYF
- | TRBJ1-5 | few | TRBV27 | TGTGCCAGCAGTACCCTCCAGAATCAGCCCCAGCATTTT | CASSTLQNQPQHF
- | TRBJ1-1 | - | TRBV19 | TGTGCCAGTACCCAAGCGGGGGGTAACACTGAAGCTTTCTTT | CASTQAGGNTEAFF
TRBD1 | TRBJ2-7 | - | TRBV5-1 | TGCGCCAGCACCCTTGGGTACAGGGGAAAAGACTACGACGAGCAGTACTTC | CASTLGYRGKDYDEQYF
- | TRBJ1-1 | few | TRBV7-8 | TGTGCCAGCAGCTTAGTAACGGGGGGCGTGAACACTGAAGCTTTCTTT | CASSLVTGGVNTEAFF
TRBD1 | TRBJ1-2 | - | TRBV6-4 | TGTGCCAGCAGTGACTCAAACAGGGGGGATAACTATGGCTACACCTTC | CASSDSNRGDNYGYTF
TRBD1 | TRBJ1-2 | - | TRBV2 | TGTGCCAGCAGTGCGGCAGGGGGCAACTATGGCTACACCTTC | CASSAAGGNYGYTF